The 20 T cell receptor beta chains below were found in one sample sequenced in a study of T cell responses to AZD1222 COVID-19 vaccine. Using immunoSEQ multiplex PCR, the repertoire was profiled, and TCRdb retains in-frame clones only, with some absent. The table lists roughly 97,000 clones, 93% of them singletons, with less than 5% in the top ten. Sequenced here: peripheral blood, sampled on day 0 of AZD1222 vaccination. The origin of the receptors is an adult in good health.

This clone was observed a few times. The genes are TRBV19 and TRBJ2-7; possibly TRBD1 or TRBD2 for D (5 bases each). Germline V gene lookup returns CDR1 LNHDA and CDR2 SQIVND (reference sequence). V was cut by 5 bases and J by 0 bases, with 17 bases left in between. The CDR3 is 16 amino acids. CDR3 in DNA: TGTGCCAGTAGTGACATTAGGGGAGATAGCTCCTACGAGCAGTACTTC. It specifies CASSDIRGDSSYEQYF.

The table lists this clone with a count of one. The rearrangement links TRBV27 to TRBJ2-1; D not resolved. V lost 2 bases to trimming and J lost 6 bases, with 5 bases between them. From germline, CDR1 is MNHEY and CDR2 SMNVEV (reference sequence). The CDR3 covers 12 residues. The CDR3 here is CASSLLGNEQFF. For the CDR3, the DNA is TGTGCCAGCAGTTTACTGGGCAATGAGCAGTTCTTC.

The rearrangement joins TRBV2 to TRBJ2-7; 7 bases match TRBD1. V lost 4 bases, J lost 7 bases, and 10 bases stayed unmatched. Germline CDR1 and CDR2: SNHLY and FYNNEI. CDR3 size: 14 residues. Here the CDR3 reads CASSGAPTGSEQYF. CDR3 nucleotides: TGTGCCAGCAGTGGCGCCCCGACAGGGAGTGAGCAGTACTTC.

V usage is TRBV27 and J usage is TRBJ1-5, with a weak D call TRBD1 (6 bases). The CDR3 sequence is 13 residues long. The germline gives CDR1 MNHEY, CDR2 SMNVEV (reference sequence). Trimming removed 5 bases at V and 6 bases at J, with 11 bases between. The CDR3 DNA is TGTGCCAGCAGTCGACAGGCGTTTCAGCCCCAGCATTTT. This translates into CASSRQAFQPQHF.

V and J are TRBV27 and TRBJ1-6; TRBD1 might be the D (6 bases). The CDR3 spans 20 residues. CDR1 and CDR2 (germline): MNHEY, SMNVEV (reference sequence). Trimming left V 5 bases short and J 1 base short, with 24 bases between. This CDR3 reads CASSPSIGTTFWSYNSPLHF. The CDR3 DNA sequence: TGTGCCAGCAGTCCCTCCATCGGGACAACTTTCTGGTCCTATAATTCACCCCTCCACTTT.

The chain has TRBV5-4 and TRBJ1-3, with D unclear. The CDR3 has 14 residues. Deletions cut 3 bases from V and 9 bases from J, with 16 bases between. Germline V lookup: CDR1 SGHNT, CDR2 YYREEE (reference sequence). CDR3 DNA sequence: TGTGCCAGCAGCTCTGCGGGCCTCTCCCCCACCATATATTTT. Translated: CASSSAGLSPTIYF.

This clone was counted once. The chain links TRBV6-1 to TRBJ1-4, with D possibly being TRBD1 (6 bases). Germline lookup yields CDR1 MNHNS and CDR2 SASEGT. CDR3 length equals 20 residues. V lost 0 bases to trimming and J lost 8 bases, with 28 bases between them. DNA for the CDR3: TGTGCCAGCAGTGAAGCGCTACAGGGTTCTGGTTCTGCCATCAACGAAAAACTGTTTTTT. This sequence encodes CASSEALQGSGSAINEKLFF.

This clone was detected only a few times. The chain joins TRBV7-8 to TRBJ1-6; no clear D. CDR3 length equals 15 residues. V gave up 3 bases and J gave up 5 bases, with 11 bases separating them. The V gene's germline CDR1 is SGHVS and CDR2 FQNEAQ. The CDR3 sequence: CASSFSSPNNSPLHF. The CDR3 DNA is TGTGCCAGCAGCTTCTCCAGCCCGAATAATTCACCCCTCCACTTT.

This chain joins TRBV7-2 and TRBJ2-7, with TRBD2 matching over 9 bases. Looked up from germline, CDR1 is SGHTA and CDR2 is FQGNSA. V lost 5 bases, J lost 0 bases, and 5 bases stayed unmatched. The CDR3 is made up of 15 amino acids. In DNA, the CDR3 is TGTGCCAGCAGCCGCCTAGCGGGACGCTCCTACGAGCAGTACTTC. Residues: CASSRLAGRSYEQYF.

The J gene is TRBJ2-3, the V gene TRBV2; TRBD1 aligns across 9 bases. Germline V lookup: CDR1 SNHLY, CDR2 FYNNEI. The CDR3 sequence is 14 residues long. The J segment lost 1 base and the V segment lost 9 bases, leaving 5 bases of the junction unmatched. CDR3 sequence (DNA): TGTGCCAGTGGCAGGGACAGGGGCACAGATACGCAGTATTTT. Translating gives CASGRDRGTDTQYF.

This chain links TRBV27 with TRBJ1-5; D not resolved. The CDR3 consists of 13 residues. CDR1 MNHEY and CDR2 SMNVEV come from the germline V gene (reference sequence). Trimming shortened V by 3 bases and J by 6 bases, and 9 bases separated the two germline ends. CDR3: CASSLSTVQPQHF. The CDR3 DNA reads as TGTGCCAGCAGTTTGAGTACCGTTCAGCCCCAGCATTTT.

V usage is TRBV2 and J usage is TRBJ2-1; no clear D. Germline CDR1 and CDR2: SNHLY and FYNNEI. CDR3 size: 13 residues. V was shortened by 9 bases and J by 7 bases, with 16 bases between the two germline ends. The CDR3 region has the DNA TGTGCCAGTCAAGCCTTGTTAGGGAATGAGCAGTTCTTC. Translated, it gives CASQALLGNEQFF.

The chain employs TRBV6-5 and TRBJ2-3; 9 positions match TRBD2. There are 15 residues in the CDR3. The V and J ends lost 5 bases and 3 bases, in that order; junction bases with no gene match: 6. CDR1 and CDR2 (germline): MNHEY, SVGAGI. The CDR3 sequence: CASSQREVYTDTQYF. The DNA of the CDR3 is TGTGCCAGCAGTCAGCGGGAGGTATATACAGATACGCAGTATTTT.

V gene TRBV19 combines with J gene TRBJ2-7, with 7 positions matching TRBD2. Per germline, CDR1 LNHDA and CDR2 SQIVND (reference sequence). This CDR3 is 14 amino acids long. Trimming removed 2 bases from V and 3 bases from J; junction bases left unmatched: 4. Written as DNA, the CDR3 is TGTGCCAGTAGTATAAGTGCGGGAGACTACGAGCAGTACTTC. As protein: CASSISAGDYEQYF.

This sequence joins TRBV28 and TRBJ1-1; 8 bases are shared with TRBD1. CDR3 length: 15 amino acids. Germline CDR1 MDHEN, CDR2 SYDVKM. Losses at the gene ends were 3 bases for V and 1 base for J; bases not matched to a gene: 4. CDR3 residues: CASSFPGTGNTEAFF. The CDR3 DNA is TGTGCCAGCAGTTTTCCCGGGACAGGGAACACTGAAGCTTTCTTT.

This clone was seen a handful of times. The J gene is TRBJ1-2, the V gene TRBV6-2 or TRBV6-3, with D maybe TRBD1 (6 bases). CDR1 is MNHEY and CDR2 is SVGEGT in the germline V gene. V lost 5 bases to trimming and J lost 4 bases, with 11 bases between them. This CDR3 comprises 13 residues. The CDR3 DNA reads as TGTGCCAGCAGTCGGACAGCCGTCTATGGCTACACCTTC. It translates to CASSRTAVYGYTF.

The chain carries TRBV20-1 and TRBJ2-1; 9 bases map to TRBD2. Germline V CDR1 and CDR2: DFQATT, SNEGSKA (reference sequence). Trimming cost V 3 bases and J 3 bases; bases outside gene matches: 9. The length of the CDR3 is 16 residues. The CDR3 bases are TGCAGTGCTAGTCCCCAGGCGGGAGGGCTCTACAATGAGCAGTTCTTC. It specifies CSASPQAGGLYNEQFF.

The chain joins TRBV27 to TRBJ1-3, with TRBD1 matching over 7 bases. Unmatched junction bases numbered 14, after V lost 6 bases and J lost 0 bases. The CDR3 contains 18 residues. Germline lookup yields CDR1 MNHEY and CDR2 SMNVEV (reference sequence). As DNA, the CDR3 is TGTGCCAGCAGACAGACAGGGTTCGGGTCGGTCTCTGGAAACACCATATATTTT. Translated, it gives CASRQTGFGSVSGNTIYF.

V usage is TRBV4-1 and J usage is TRBJ2-1; TRBD2 matches 9 bases. CDR1 MGHRA and CDR2 YSYEKL come from the germline V gene. J gave up 7 bases and V 0 bases, and 10 bases lay outside the gene matches. This CDR3 spans 17 amino acids. This CDR3 is CASSQERIAGEVNEQFF. The CDR3 DNA reads as TGCGCCAGCAGCCAAGAGAGGATAGCGGGAGAAGTGAATGAGCAGTTCTTC.

The chain joins TRBV3-1 (or the pseudogene TRBV3-2) to TRBJ2-5; 11 nucleotides line up with TRBD2. The CDR3 covers 15 residues. Trimming cost V 1 base and J 2 bases; bases outside gene matches: 0. The germline V gene encodes CDR1 LGHDT and CDR2 YNNKEL (reference sequence). DNA for the CDR3: TGTGCCAGCAGCCAAGGACTAGCGGGACAAGAGACCCAGTACTTC. Its protein product is CASSQGLAGQETQYF.